This T cell receptor beta chain was observed in a study of T cells in Graves' hyperthyroidism and ophthalmopathy. Whole-study results and caveats: A model built on 13 V-J features separated ophthalmopathy from stable hyperthyroidism.

In this sample, this clonotype turned up many times. Its antigen remains unidentified. CDR3 length equals 15 residues. With 4 bases clipped from V and 7 bases from J, the junction kept 10 bases outside the gene matches. Looked up from germline, CDR1 is SGHTA and CDR2 is FQGNSA. TCR beta CDR3 sequences were amplified from RNA transcripts. With the HTBI primer set, the TCR CDR3 went through a first round of RT-PCR. TCRdb re-called the multiplex PCR reads with MiXCR, one entry per CDR3 protein. Of under 400,000 distinct CDR3 sequences detected, around 23% appear once; the ten largest clones hold around half.

This sequence was found in a woman in her fifties or sixties with Graves' hyperthyroidism. The V call is TRBV7-2, the J call TRBJ2-4; 7 positions match TRBD1. Material: blood. CDR3 loop: CASSSATTGVNIQYF. Written as DNA, the CDR3 is TGTGCCAGCAGCTCCGCCACCACAGGGGTGAACATTCAGTACTTC.